This T cell receptor beta chain comes out of a study of blood T cell repertoires in COVID-19. Study summary: Sources were T cells, B-cell-depleted T cells, or PBMCs; the material itself was cDNA or gDNA.

In the source study's methods: For nucleated cells, counts were estimated from reference gene primer amplification. Produced via immunoSEQ multiplex PCR; TCRdb's table is partial and in-frame only. The DNA was the basis for D and trimming; V, J and clone size are from that table. The table shows under 100,000 clones, with more than 75% occurring only once. This clone was seen only a few times. The CDR3 loop spans 14 amino acids. The germline CDR1 and CDR2 sequences are SGHRS and YFSETQ. V lost 1 base to trimming and J lost 5 bases; unmatched junction nucleotides: 5. The source is a man in his 60s with acute or convalescent COVID-19. Sequenced input: peripheral blood. The rearrangement joins TRBV5-1 to TRBJ2-7; 8 bases map to TRBD1. Written as DNA, the CDR3 is TGCGCCAGCAGCTTGCAGGGACAGGCCAACGAGCAGTACTTC. Translated, it gives CASSLQGQANEQYF.